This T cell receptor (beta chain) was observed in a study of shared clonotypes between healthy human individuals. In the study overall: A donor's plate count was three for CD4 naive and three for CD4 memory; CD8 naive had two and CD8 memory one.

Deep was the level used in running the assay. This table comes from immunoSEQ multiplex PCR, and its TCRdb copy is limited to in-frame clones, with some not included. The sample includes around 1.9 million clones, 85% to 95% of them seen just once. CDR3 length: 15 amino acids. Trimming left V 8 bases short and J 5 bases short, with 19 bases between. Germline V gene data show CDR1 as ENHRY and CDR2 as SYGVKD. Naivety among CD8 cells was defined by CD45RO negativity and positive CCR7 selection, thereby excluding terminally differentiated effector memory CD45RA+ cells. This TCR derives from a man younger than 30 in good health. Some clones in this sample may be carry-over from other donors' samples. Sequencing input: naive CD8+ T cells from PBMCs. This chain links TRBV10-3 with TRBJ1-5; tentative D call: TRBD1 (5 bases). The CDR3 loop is CAIAGQAGMDQPQHF. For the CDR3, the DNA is TGTGCCATCGCGGGTCAAGCAGGGATGGATCAGCCCCAGCATTTT.